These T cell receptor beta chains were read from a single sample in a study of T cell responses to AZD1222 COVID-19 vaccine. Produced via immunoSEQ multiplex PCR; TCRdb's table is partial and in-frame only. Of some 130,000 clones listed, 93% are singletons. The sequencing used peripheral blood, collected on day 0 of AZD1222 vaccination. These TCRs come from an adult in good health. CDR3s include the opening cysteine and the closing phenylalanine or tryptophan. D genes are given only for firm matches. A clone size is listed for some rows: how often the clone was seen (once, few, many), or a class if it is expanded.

DNA: TGCGCCAGCAGTGAGTCTCGGCGACTCACAGATACGCAGTATTTT; CDR3: CASSESRRLTDTQYF; J: TRBJ2-3; D: -; V: TRBV10-1; size: -
DNA: TGTGCCAGCAGTCACCGGACTAGCGGGAGAGTTTATGACGAGCAGTACTTC; CDR3: CASSHRTSGRVYDEQYF; J: TRBJ2-7; D: TRBD2; V: TRBV6-2/TRBV6-3; size: -
DNA: TGTGCCAGCAGTTTAGGAACAGTGCGTACTGCACCCCTCCACTTT; CDR3: CASSLGTVRTAPLHF; J: TRBJ1-6; D: -; V: TRBV28; size: -
DNA: TGCGCCAGCAGCTTCGACTCCCGACTAGCGGCCTACAATGAGCAGTTCTTC; CDR3: CASSFDSRLAAYNEQFF; J: TRBJ2-1; D: TRBD2; V: TRBV5-1; size: -
DNA: TGTGCCAGTCGGCGGGCCATGGGGCTAGCGGGTGGGGATGAGCAGTTCTTC; CDR3: CASRRAMGLAGGDEQFF; J: TRBJ2-1; D: TRBD2; V: TRBV25-1; size: -
DNA: TGTGCCAGTAGTATAAGGACGAACACTGAAGCTTTCTTT; CDR3: CASSIRTNTEAFF; J: TRBJ1-1; D: -; V: TRBV19; size: -
DNA: TGTGCTAGTGGTTTGGTACAAGAAAGGGTCTCTCAGCCCCAGCATTTT; CDR3: CASGLVQERVSQPQHF; J: TRBJ1-5; D: -; V: TRBV12-5; size: -
DNA: TGTGCCAGCAGCCAGGCGGGATTCAATGAGCAGTTCTTC; CDR3: CASSQAGFNEQFF; J: TRBJ2-1; D: -; V: TRBV3-1/TRBV3-2; size: -
DNA: TGTGCCAGCAGCAACGGTTTTGACAGCTCTGGAAACACCATATATTTT; CDR3: CASSNGFDSSGNTIYF; J: TRBJ1-3; D: -; V: TRBV11-2; size: -
DNA: TGTGCCAGCAGTGACGTGCGGGGGGCAGCTTTCTTT; CDR3: CASSDVRGAAFF; J: TRBJ1-1; D: -; V: TRBV6-1; size: -
DNA: TGTGCCAGCAGTTATGCAGCGGGAACGACAGATACGCAGTATTTT; CDR3: CASSYAAGTTDTQYF; J: TRBJ2-3; D: TRBD2; V: TRBV6-5; size: many
DNA: TGTGCCAGCAGGCAGAGGGAAGTCTCCTATAATTCACCCCTCCACTTT; CDR3: CASRQREVSYNSPLHF; J: TRBJ1-6; D: -; V: TRBV7-8; size: -
DNA: TGTGCTAGTGGTTTGGGGGAAGACCAGCCCCAGCATTTT; CDR3: CASGLGEDQPQHF; J: TRBJ1-5; D: -; V: TRBV12-5; size: -
DNA: TGTGCCAGTAGTATGCGTCTAGGGGGCAATGAGCAGTTCTTC; CDR3: CASSMRLGGNEQFF; J: TRBJ2-1; D: -; V: TRBV19; size: -
DNA: TGTGCCAGCAGCCAGGACCGACTCACAGATACGCAGTATTTT; CDR3: CASSQDRLTDTQYF; J: TRBJ2-3; D: -; V: TRBV11-2; size: once
DNA: TGTGCCACCAGTGAGGAGGTCAGGATAACTGGGGCCAACGTCCTGACTTTC; CDR3: CATSEEVRITGANVLTF; J: TRBJ2-6; D: -; V: TRBV24-1; size: -
DNA: TGTGCCACCGGTCCCAGGGACAGCTACGAGCAGTACTTC; CDR3: CATGPRDSYEQYF; J: TRBJ2-7; D: TRBD1; V: TRBV6-5; size: -
DNA: TGTGCCAGCAGCCAAGGGGCGGGGATACTCCACTTT; CDR3: CASSQGAGILHF; J: TRBJ1-6; D: -; V: TRBV3-1/TRBV3-2; size: -
DNA: TGTGCCAGTATCACCTTATGGACTAGCGGGAGGAATGAGCAGTTCTTC; CDR3: CASITLWTSGRNEQFF; J: TRBJ2-1; D: TRBD2; V: TRBV19; size: -
DNA: TGTGCCTGGAGTGCCTCCTCCCGTAGACTAGCCTCCTACAATGAGCAGTTCTTC; CDR3: CAWSASSRRLASYNEQFF; J: TRBJ2-1; D: TRBD2; V: TRBV30; size: -
DNA: TGTGCCACCAGTGATTCCGGGACTAGCGGGAGACATGAGCAGTTCTTC; CDR3: CATSDSGTSGRHEQFF; J: TRBJ2-1; D: TRBD2; V: TRBV24-1; size: -
DNA: TGTGCCAGCAGTGCCACACTAGCGGGGGGCACAGATACGCAGTATTTT; CDR3: CASSATLAGGTDTQYF; J: TRBJ2-3; D: TRBD2; V: TRBV6-1; size: -
DNA: TGTGCCAGTAGTATCTACAGTGGCAATGAGCAGTTCTTC; CDR3: CASSIYSGNEQFF; J: TRBJ2-1; D: -; V: TRBV19; size: few
DNA: TGTGCCAGCAGCTTGCAAAATTCACCCCTCCACTTT; CDR3: CASSLQNSPLHF; J: TRBJ1-6; D: -; V: TRBV5-4; size: -
DNA: TGTGCCTGGAGAGAGAGGCACGGGACCTACGAGCAGTACTTC; CDR3: CAWRERHGTYEQYF; J: TRBJ2-7; D: -; V: TRBV30; size: -
DNA: TGTGCCAGCAGCCCCTGGACCCTGAGCTCCTACAATGAGCAGTTCTTC; CDR3: CASSPWTLSSYNEQFF; J: TRBJ2-1; D: -; V: TRBV3-1/TRBV3-2; size: -
DNA: TGTGCCAGCAGCCGACAGGGGGAAACCGGGGAGCTGTTTTTT; CDR3: CASSRQGETGELFF; J: TRBJ2-2; D: TRBD1; V: TRBV7-9; size: -
DNA: TGTGCCAGCTCACCCGGGACAGGGGGCAAGCGCGCCACTGAAGCTTTCTTT; CDR3: CASSPGTGGKRATEAFF; J: TRBJ1-1; D: TRBD1; V: TRBV18; size: -
DNA: TGTGCCAGCAGCGTAGCCCCTAACTGGCTTGGAAACACCATATATTTT; CDR3: CASSVAPNWLGNTIYF; J: TRBJ1-3; D: -; V: TRBV9; size: -
DNA: TGTGCCAGCAGCCTTGACACTGAAGCTTTCTTT; CDR3: CASSLDTEAFF; J: TRBJ1-1; D: -; V: TRBV21-1; size: -
DNA: TGTGCCAACCGGCGCGGGACTCTGAGCTCCTACGAGCAGTACTTC; CDR3: CANRRGTLSSYEQYF; J: TRBJ2-7; D: -; V: TRBV2; size: -
DNA: TGTGCCAGTAGTATAGATCCCGGTTCCTACGAGCAGTACTTC; CDR3: CASSIDPGSYEQYF; J: TRBJ2-7; D: -; V: TRBV19; size: -
DNA: TGCGCCAGCAGCCCCCGAGGGGGCAATGAGCAGTTCTTC; CDR3: CASSPRGGNEQFF; J: TRBJ2-1; D: -; V: TRBV5-1; size: few
DNA: TGCAGCGTTTTGATTAGAACAATTTCTGGGGCCAACGTCCTGACTTTC; CDR3: CSVLIRTISGANVLTF; J: TRBJ2-6; D: -; V: TRBV29-1; size: -
DNA: TGCGCCAGCAGCTTGGGACAGGGGGCGAATGAAAAACTGTTTTTT; CDR3: CASSLGQGANEKLFF; J: TRBJ1-4; D: TRBD1; V: TRBV5-1; size: -
DNA: TGCGCCAGCAGCTTGGACAGCCTTAACTATGGCTACACCTTC; CDR3: CASSLDSLNYGYTF; J: TRBJ1-2; D: -; V: TRBV5-1; size: -
DNA: TGTGCCAGCAGCCCCTCGACGGCGGGGGATGAGCAGTTCTTC; CDR3: CASSPSTAGDEQFF; J: TRBJ2-1; D: TRBD2; V: TRBV7-3; size: -
DNA: TGTGCCAGCAGCTTGCCGGGGAGGGATTCACCCCTCCACTTT; CDR3: CASSLPGRDSPLHF; J: TRBJ1-6; D: -; V: TRBV5-4; size: -
DNA: TGTGCCAGCAGTTACTCGAGGGGGGGAGAGACCCAGTACTTC; CDR3: CASSYSRGGETQYF; J: TRBJ2-5; D: -; V: TRBV6-5; size: -
DNA: TGTGCCAGCAGCCAATGGACTAGCGAGGGAGATACGCAGTATTTT; CDR3: CASSQWTSEGDTQYF; J: TRBJ2-3; D: TRBD2; V: TRBV11-1; size: -
DNA: TGTGCCATCGGCCGAGGAGACACTGAAGCTTTCTTT; CDR3: CAIGRGDTEAFF; J: TRBJ1-1; D: -; V: TRBV10-3; size: -
DNA: TGTGCCTGGTCAGGGGCTAGGGTAGGCAATCAGCCCCAGCATTTT; CDR3: CAWSGARVGNQPQHF; J: TRBJ1-5; D: -; V: TRBV30; size: -
DNA: TGCGCCAGCAGCCCGCGGTCAAATCCAGGGCTCGAGCAGTACTTC; CDR3: CASSPRSNPGLEQYF; J: TRBJ2-7; D: -; V: TRBV5-1; size: -
DNA: TGTGCCAGCAGTGAGATGGGACAGGATTCACCCCTCCACTTT; CDR3: CASSEMGQDSPLHF; J: TRBJ1-6; D: TRBD1; V: TRBV2; size: -
DNA: TGTGCCAGCAGCCACGGGACTAGCGGTGTTAGCACAGATACGCAGTATTTT; CDR3: CASSHGTSGVSTDTQYF; J: TRBJ2-3; D: TRBD2; V: TRBV3-1/TRBV3-2; size: -
DNA: TGTGCCAGTAGGCATAATGAAAAACTGTTTTTT; CDR3: CASRHNEKLFF; J: TRBJ1-4; D: -; V: TRBV19; size: -
DNA: TGTGCCAGCCGTTGGGCGGGGTACAATGAGCAGTTCTTC; CDR3: CASRWAGYNEQFF; J: TRBJ2-1; D: -; V: TRBV6-9; size: -
DNA: TGTGCCAGCAGCGTACGAGGCGCGGGAGACGACACCGGGGAGCTGTTTTTT; CDR3: CASSVRGAGDDTGELFF; J: TRBJ2-2; D: TRBD2; V: TRBV9; size: -
DNA: TGTGCCAGCAGTGAACGACAGGGTCACTCCTATAATTCACCCCTCCACTTT; CDR3: CASSERQGHSYNSPLHF; J: TRBJ1-6; D: TRBD1; V: TRBV6-1; size: once
DNA: TGCGCCAGCAGCCATTTCGACAACCTTGGGTACGAGCAGTACTTC; CDR3: CASSHFDNLGYEQYF; J: TRBJ2-7; D: -; V: TRBV4-1; size: -